This T cell receptor (beta chain) is from a study of cytomegalovirus exposure and HLA in healthy donors. Primers: 60 Vbeta forward and 13 Jbeta reverse. Clones were sequenced by immunoSEQ multiplex PCR, and TCRdb holds only the in-frame ones, with some missing. Here the sample spans about 64,000 clones, around 86% being singletons. V dropped 6 bases and J dropped 6 bases, with 14 bases sitting between them. CDR3 length: 13 amino acids. CDR1 and CDR2 from the germline V gene are LNHDA and SQIVND (reference sequence). V and J are TRBV19 and TRBJ1-2, with no clear D. This receptor was obtained from a female donor in good health and CMV-seronegative. Sequencing was performed on PBMCs. This CDR3 is CASRVTDLDGYTF. The CDR3 DNA follows: TGTGCCAGTAGGGTCACCGACTTAGATGGCTACACCTTC.